Below are 21 T cell receptor beta chains sequenced from a single sample in a study of regulatory T cells in long-lasting Graves disease. Arm-PCR of CDR3 regions and iRepertoire HTBI primers were the basis on which TCR beta libraries were built. MiXCR, run by TCRdb on the multiplex PCR reads, gives a single entry per CDR3 protein. Of some 490,000 distinct CDR3 sequences detected, around 13% appear once; the ten largest clones hold 8.9%. Time point here: newly diagnosed GD, antithyroid drugs for less than 3 months. PBMC RNA served as the TCR library source. The same data also went into a second study, on T cells in Graves' hyperthyroidism and ophthalmopathy.

This specimen was peripheral blood mononuclear cells (PBMCs), taken at new diagnosis, from a patient treated with antithyroid drugs. The origin of the receptors is a woman aged 30 to 39 with Graves disease.

This clonotype was seen repeatedly, ten times or more. The chain carries TRBV5-1 and TRBJ2-1, with 9 bases aligning to TRBD1. J was trimmed by 4 bases and V by 2 bases; bases with no gene match: 4. This CDR3 has 15 amino acids. Germline CDR1 and CDR2: SGHRS and YFSETQ. The CDR3 DNA reads as TGCGCCAGCAGCTTTTTACAGGGGGCTTACAATGAGCAGTTCTTC. It encodes CASSFLQGAYNEQFF.

The V and J genes are TRBV12-3 or TRBV12-4 and TRBJ2-1; 7 bases are shared with TRBD1. With V trimmed by 5 bases and J by 4 bases, 5 bases remained unmatched. The CDR3 extends over 14 amino acids. Written as DNA, the CDR3 is TGTGCCAGCAGTGTGGACAGGCGATACAATGAGCAGTTCTTC. Amino acids: CASSVDRRYNEQFF.

Regarding this clonotype: Compared with germline, one end of the junction differs, possibly owing to a read error. The rearrangement joins TRBV11-2 to TRBJ2-7; TRBD2 aligns across 8 bases. Looked up from germline, CDR1 is SGHAT and CDR2 is FQNNGV. The CDR3 has 16 residues. The CDR3 sequence: CASSQEGRTSRSEQYF. The CDR3 region has the DNA TGCGCCAGCAGCCAAGAAGGGCGGACTAGCAGAAGCGAGCAGTACTTC.

This clonotype was seen a handful of times. The V call is TRBV3-1, the J call TRBJ2-2; D not resolved. The germline CDR1 and CDR2 sequences are LGHDT and YNNKEL (reference sequence). With 0 bases removed from V and 4 bases from J, the gap between germline ends came to 12 bases. CDR3 length: 16 residues. CDR3 protein: CASSQDVLRSTGELFF. CDR3 bases: TGTGCCAGCAGCCAAGATGTTTTGCGGTCCACCGGGGAGCTGTTTTTT.

Many counts were recorded for this clonotype. Its ends do not fully match the called genes, so a read error is possible. The gene calls are TRBV2 and TRBJ1-2, with D possibly TRBD1 on 6 matching bases. Germline V gene data show CDR1 as SNHLY and CDR2 as FYNNEI. There are 8 residues in the CDR3. The CDR3 loop is CASSRQDF. As DNA, the CDR3 is TGTGCCAGCAGTCGACAGGATTTC.

This clonotype was observed a few times. This chain uses TRBV11-2 with TRBJ2-1; D remains unclear. Trimming stripped 1 base from V and 5 bases from J, with 15 bases between. This CDR3 is 16 amino acids long. CDR1 is SGHAT and CDR2 is FQNNGV in the germline V gene. The CDR3 sequence: CASSLGVLGSNNEQFF. CDR3 DNA sequence: TGTGCCAGCAGCTTAGGGGTCCTGGGATCTAACAATGAGCAGTTCTTC.

This clonotype was recorded at least ten times. The chain is built from TRBV6-9 and TRBJ1-1, with 9 bases matching TRBD1. This CDR3 comprises 17 residues. J gave up 0 bases and V 4 bases, and 9 bases lay outside the gene matches. Germline V gene data show CDR1 as MNHGY and CDR2 as SVAAGI. DNA of the CDR3: TGTGCCAGCAGTTTTCCGGGACAGGGCCCTATGAACACTGAAGCTTTCTTT. It is translated as CASSFPGQGPMNTEAFF.

The chain uses TRBV29-1 and TRBJ1-1; no clear D gene. V was cut by 5 bases and J by 5 bases, with 12 bases left in between. Germline V lookup: CDR1 SQVTM, CDR2 ANQGSEA. The CDR3 loop spans 12 amino acids. CDR3 sequence reads: CSVLKARTEAFF. The CDR3 nucleotides are TGCAGCGTTCTAAAGGCGAGAACTGAAGCTTTCTTT.

This chain uses TRBV6-2 or TRBV6-3 with TRBJ2-1; D is uncertain. Trimming took off 7 bases at V and 5 bases at J, with 18 bases between the two ends. CDR1 and CDR2 from the germline V gene are MNHEY and SVGEGT. CDR3 length: 15 amino acids. CDR3 DNA: TGTGCCAGCAAGTCAGCTCGGAACGAGCACAATGAGCAGTTCTTC. Protein sequence: CASKSARNEHNEQFF.

This rearrangement joins TRBV28 to TRBJ2-4, with unresolved D. The V gene lost 2 bases and the J gene lost 7 bases, with 15 bases spanning the gap. The CDR3 has 15 residues. CDR1 MDHEN and CDR2 SYDVKM come from the germline V gene. The CDR3 sequence is CASSLEGDVRNIQYF. The CDR3 DNA sequence: TGTGCCAGCAGTTTAGAAGGCGATGTTCGGAACATTCAGTACTTC.

This clonotype was detected ten times or more. This chain joins TRBV7-3 and TRBJ2-1; tentatively, D is TRBD2 (6 bases). The CDR3 length is 15 residues. Trimming cost V 4 bases and J 4 bases, with 14 bases left between them. Germline lookup yields CDR1 SGHTA and CDR2 FQGTGA. The CDR3 DNA reads as TGTGCCAGCAGCTCACCGGGACTGGAGTACAATGAGCAGTTCTTC. Its protein is CASSSPGLEYNEQFF.

Details on this clonotype: One end of the junction does not line up with germline, which may come from a read error. This chain links TRBV6-2 or TRBV6-3 with TRBJ2-7, with TRBD1 matching 7 bases. This CDR3 contains 13 residues. Per germline, CDR1 MNHEY and CDR2 SVGEGT. As DNA, the CDR3 is TGTGTCAGCACCGATACAGGGGCCTACGAGCAGTACTTC. Translating it yields CVSTDTGAYEQYF.

This clonotype has a count of ten or more. This chain joins TRBV14 and TRBJ2-7, with 9 positions matching TRBD1. Germline loops: CDR1 SGHDN, CDR2 FVKESK. J was trimmed by 6 bases and V by 1 base; bases with no gene match: 13. CDR3 size: 17 residues. CDR3 amino acids: CASSQAGRRDRVFEQYF. DNA for the CDR3: TGTGCCAGCAGCCAAGCCGGAAGACGGGACAGGGTCTTCGAGCAGTACTTC.

The chain carries TRBV6-5 and TRBJ2-3; D is uncertain. The V end lost 2 bases, the J end lost 2 bases, and 8 bases lay between the germline ends. CDR1 and CDR2 (germline): MNHEY, SVGAGI. The CDR3 totals 14 residues. DNA of the CDR3: TGTGCCAGCAGTTACCGGGCCTTCACAGATACGCAGTATTTT. Translating it yields CASSYRAFTDTQYF.

Details on this clonotype: A read error is likely here: a far larger clone is one base away. This chain connects TRBV27 to TRBJ2-1; D is ambiguous. With 7 bases removed from V and 4 bases from J, the gap between germline ends came to 5 bases. The CDR3 is made up of 11 amino acids. CDR1 and CDR2 (germline): MNHEY, SMNVEV (reference sequence). The CDR3 nucleotides read TGTGCCAGCAATACGTACAATGAGCAGTTCTTC. Amino acids: CASNTYNEQFF.

At least ten counts were recorded for this clonotype. The chain uses TRBV2 and TRBJ1-2; TRBD1 is a possible D gene (5 bases). CDR1 is SNHLY and CDR2 is FYNNEI in the germline V gene. This CDR3 spans 11 amino acids. The ends were cut back, 9 bases at V and 8 bases at J, with 13 bases in the middle. CDR3 residues: CARTTGDGYTF. For the CDR3, the DNA is TGTGCCAGGACAACAGGAGACGGCTACACCTTC.

This clonotype has a count of ten or more. V gene TRBV27 combines with J gene TRBJ2-7; a weak D match, TRBD2 (5 bases). V lost 5 bases, J lost 0 bases, and 14 bases lay in between. There are 15 residues in the CDR3. Germline V gene lookup returns CDR1 MNHEY and CDR2 SMNVEV (reference sequence). This CDR3 is CASSPAGSRSYEQYF. CDR3 DNA sequence: TGTGCCAGCAGTCCCGCGGGTTCTCGCTCCTACGAGCAGTACTTC.

This clonotype showed up many times. CDR3 in amino acids: CATGDAGEKLFF. CDR3 sequence (DNA): TGTGCCACCGGAGACGCGGGTGAAAAACTGTTTTTT. This sequence joins TRBV24-1 and TRBJ1-4; no clear D gene. In germline, CDR1 is KGHDR, CDR2 SFDVKD. The CDR3 loop spans 12 amino acids. Trimming pared 9 bases from V and 7 bases from J, leaving 11 bases between.

The V gene is TRBV3-1, the J gene TRBJ2-1; no clear D gene. CDR3 size: 16 residues. Germline V gives CDR1 LGHDT, CDR2 YNNKEL (reference sequence). V lost 4 bases and J lost 0, with 13 bases in between. The CDR3 region is CASSPLTASSYNEQFF. CDR3 bases: TGTGCCAGCAGCCCCCTTACGGCGAGCTCCTACAATGAGCAGTTCTTC.

The J gene is TRBJ2-2, the V gene TRBV20-1, with 9 bases matching TRBD2. Per the germline V gene, CDR1 is DFQATT and CDR2 is SNEGSKA (reference sequence). The CDR3 contains 15 residues. The junction had 6 bases not matched to a gene; V was cut back by 0 bases and J by 7 bases. The CDR3 region has the DNA TGCAGTGCTAGAGATATGCGGGAGGGGGTCGGGGAGCTGTTTTTT. This encodes CSARDMREGVGELFF.

This clonotype was seen many times. The rearrangement joins TRBV11-2 to TRBJ2-7, with 9 positions matching TRBD2. The CDR3 totals 14 residues. The ends lost 5 bases at V and 4 bases at J; junction bases unmatched: 6. From germline, CDR1 is SGHAT and CDR2 FQNNGV. This CDR3 reads CASSVGTSPYEQYF. For the CDR3, the DNA is TGTGCCAGCAGCGTAGGGACTAGCCCATACGAGCAGTACTTC. Based on the CDR3 plus reference TRBV11-2 and TRBJ2-7, the full variable domain is EAGVAQSPRYKIIEKRQSVAFWCNPISGHATLYWYQQILGQGPKLLIQFQNNGVVDDSQLPKDRFSAERLKGVDSTLKIQPAKLEDSAVYLCASSVGTSPYEQYFGPGTRLTVT.